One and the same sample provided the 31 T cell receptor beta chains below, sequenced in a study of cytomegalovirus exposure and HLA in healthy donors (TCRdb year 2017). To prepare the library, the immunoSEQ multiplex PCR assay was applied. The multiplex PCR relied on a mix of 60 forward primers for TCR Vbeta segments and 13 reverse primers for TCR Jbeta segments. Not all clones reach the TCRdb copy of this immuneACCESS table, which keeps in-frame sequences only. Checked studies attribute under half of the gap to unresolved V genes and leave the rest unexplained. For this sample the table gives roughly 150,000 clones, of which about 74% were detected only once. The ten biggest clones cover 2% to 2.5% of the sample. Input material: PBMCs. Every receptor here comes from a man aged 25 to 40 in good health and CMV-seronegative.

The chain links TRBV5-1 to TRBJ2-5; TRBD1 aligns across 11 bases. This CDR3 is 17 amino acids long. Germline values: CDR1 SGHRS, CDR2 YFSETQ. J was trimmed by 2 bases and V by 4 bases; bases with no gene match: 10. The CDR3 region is CASSVSGTGGGQETQYF. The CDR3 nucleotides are TGCGCCAGCAGCGTATCCGGGACAGGGGGGGGTCAAGAGACCCAGTACTTC.

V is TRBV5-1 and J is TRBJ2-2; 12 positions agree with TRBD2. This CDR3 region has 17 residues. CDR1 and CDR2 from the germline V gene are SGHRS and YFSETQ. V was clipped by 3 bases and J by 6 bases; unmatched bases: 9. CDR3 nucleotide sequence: TGCGCCAGCAGCTCCTCCCGGACTAGCGGGAAAGCCGGGGAGCTGTTTTTT. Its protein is CASSSSRTSGKAGELFF.

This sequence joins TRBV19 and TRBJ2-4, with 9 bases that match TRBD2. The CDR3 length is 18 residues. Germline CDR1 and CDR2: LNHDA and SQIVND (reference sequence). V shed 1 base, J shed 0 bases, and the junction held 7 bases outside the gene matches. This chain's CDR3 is CASSIGGRAFLAKNIQYF. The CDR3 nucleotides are TGTGCCAGTAGTATAGGCGGGAGGGCCTTCCTAGCCAAAAACATTCAGTACTTC.

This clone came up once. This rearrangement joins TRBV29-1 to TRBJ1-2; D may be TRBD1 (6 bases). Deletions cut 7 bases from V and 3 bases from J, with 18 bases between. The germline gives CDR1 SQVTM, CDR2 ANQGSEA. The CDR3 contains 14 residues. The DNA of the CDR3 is TGCAGCGCCCTGGGGGCAGGACGTTACTATGGCTACACCTTC. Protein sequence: CSALGAGRYYGYTF.

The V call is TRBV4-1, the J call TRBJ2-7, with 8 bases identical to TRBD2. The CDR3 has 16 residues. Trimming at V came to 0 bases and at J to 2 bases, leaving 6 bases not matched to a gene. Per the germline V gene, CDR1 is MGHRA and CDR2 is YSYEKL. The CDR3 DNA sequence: TGCGCCAGCAGCCAAGATAACCTAGCGGGTCCCTACGAGCAGTACTTC. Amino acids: CASSQDNLAGPYEQYF.

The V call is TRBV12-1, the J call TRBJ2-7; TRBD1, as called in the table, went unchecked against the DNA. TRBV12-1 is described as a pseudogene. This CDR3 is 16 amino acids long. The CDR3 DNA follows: TGTGCCAGCAGCCTCCCCTTCAGGGTATCGGCCTACGAGCAGTACTTC. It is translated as CASSLPFRVSAYEQYF.

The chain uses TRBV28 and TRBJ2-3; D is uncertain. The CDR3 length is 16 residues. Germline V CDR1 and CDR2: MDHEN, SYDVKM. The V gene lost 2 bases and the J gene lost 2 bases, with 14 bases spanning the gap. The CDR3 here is CASSLETVRYTDTQYF. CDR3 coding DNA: TGTGCCAGCAGTTTAGAAACGGTTCGTTACACAGATACGCAGTATTTT.

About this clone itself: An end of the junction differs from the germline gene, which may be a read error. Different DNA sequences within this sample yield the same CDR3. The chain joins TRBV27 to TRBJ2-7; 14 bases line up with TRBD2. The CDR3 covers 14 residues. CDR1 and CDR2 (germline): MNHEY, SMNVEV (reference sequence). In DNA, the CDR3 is TGCGCCAGCAAGACTAGCGGGAGGGGGGACGAGCAGTACTTC. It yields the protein CASKTSGRGDEQYF.

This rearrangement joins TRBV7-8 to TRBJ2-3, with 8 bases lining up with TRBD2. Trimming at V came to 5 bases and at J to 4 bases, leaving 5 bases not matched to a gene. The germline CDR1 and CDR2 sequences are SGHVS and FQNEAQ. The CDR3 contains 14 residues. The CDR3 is CASSRSGSPDTQYF. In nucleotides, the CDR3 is TGTGCCAGCAGCCGCAGCGGGAGCCCAGATACGCAGTATTTT.

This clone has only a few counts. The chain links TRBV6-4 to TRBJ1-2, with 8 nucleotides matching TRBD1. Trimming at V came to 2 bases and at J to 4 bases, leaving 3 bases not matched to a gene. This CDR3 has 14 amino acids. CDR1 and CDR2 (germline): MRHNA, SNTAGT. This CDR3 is CASSDPGQVYGYTF. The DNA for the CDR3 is TGTGCCAGCAGTGACCCGGGACAGGTCTATGGCTACACCTTC.

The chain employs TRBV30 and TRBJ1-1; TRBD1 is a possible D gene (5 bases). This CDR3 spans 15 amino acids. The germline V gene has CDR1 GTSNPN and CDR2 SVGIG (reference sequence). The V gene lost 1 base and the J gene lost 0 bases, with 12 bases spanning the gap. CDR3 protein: CAWSGGDVMNTEAFF. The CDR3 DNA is TGTGCCTGGAGTGGGGGGGACGTCATGAACACTGAAGCTTTCTTT.

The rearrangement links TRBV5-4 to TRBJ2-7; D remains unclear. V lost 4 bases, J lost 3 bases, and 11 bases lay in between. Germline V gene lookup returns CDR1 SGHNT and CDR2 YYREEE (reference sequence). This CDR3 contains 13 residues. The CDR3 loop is CASSTPVSYEQYF. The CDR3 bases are TGTGCCAGCAGCACCCCGGTGAGCTACGAGCAGTACTTC.

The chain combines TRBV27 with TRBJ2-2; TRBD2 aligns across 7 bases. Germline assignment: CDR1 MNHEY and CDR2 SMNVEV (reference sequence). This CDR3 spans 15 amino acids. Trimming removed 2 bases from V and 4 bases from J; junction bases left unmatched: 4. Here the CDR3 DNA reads TGTGCCAGCAGTTTACGGGGGGACTTCACCGGGGAGCTGTTTTTT. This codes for CASSLRGDFTGELFF.

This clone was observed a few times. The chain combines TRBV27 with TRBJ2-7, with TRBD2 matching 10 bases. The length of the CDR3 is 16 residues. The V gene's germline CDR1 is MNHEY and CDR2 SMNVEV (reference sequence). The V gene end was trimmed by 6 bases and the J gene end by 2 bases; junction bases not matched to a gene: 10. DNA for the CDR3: TGTGCCAGCAGATGGGGCCCTAGCGGGAGTACCTACGAGCAGTACTTC. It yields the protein CASRWGPSGSTYEQYF.

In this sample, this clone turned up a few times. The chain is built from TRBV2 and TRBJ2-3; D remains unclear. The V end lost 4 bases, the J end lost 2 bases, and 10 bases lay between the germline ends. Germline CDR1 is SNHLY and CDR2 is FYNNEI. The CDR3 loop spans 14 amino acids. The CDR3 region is CASSGTSYTDTQYF. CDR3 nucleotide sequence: TGTGCCAGCAGTGGTACAAGTTACACAGATACGCAGTATTTT.

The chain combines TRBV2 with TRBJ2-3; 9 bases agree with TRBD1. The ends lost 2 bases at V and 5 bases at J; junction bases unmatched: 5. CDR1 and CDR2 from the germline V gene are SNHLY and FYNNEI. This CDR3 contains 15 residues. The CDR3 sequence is CASSELPTGGDTQYF. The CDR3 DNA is TGTGCCAGCAGTGAACTCCCGACAGGGGGAGATACGCAGTATTTT.

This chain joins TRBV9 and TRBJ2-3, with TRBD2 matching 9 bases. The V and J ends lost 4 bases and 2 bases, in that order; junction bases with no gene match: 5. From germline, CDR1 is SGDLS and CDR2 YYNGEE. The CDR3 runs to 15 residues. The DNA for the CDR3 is TGTGCCAGCAGCCCGGGGGGACTAGCCACAGATACGCAGTATTTT. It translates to CASSPGGLATDTQYF.

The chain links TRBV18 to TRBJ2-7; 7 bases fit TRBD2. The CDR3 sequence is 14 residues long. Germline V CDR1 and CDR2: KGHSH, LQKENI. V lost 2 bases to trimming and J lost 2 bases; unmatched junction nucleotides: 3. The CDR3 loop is CASSPWEGTYEQYF. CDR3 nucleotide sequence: TGTGCCAGCTCACCATGGGAGGGGACCTACGAGCAGTACTTC.

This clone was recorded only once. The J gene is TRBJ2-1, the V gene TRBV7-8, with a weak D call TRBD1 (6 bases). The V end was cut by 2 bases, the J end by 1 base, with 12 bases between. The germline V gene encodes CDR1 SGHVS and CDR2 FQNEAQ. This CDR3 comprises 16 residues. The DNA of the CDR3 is TGTGCCAGCAGCTTAACAGGGTTGGTGTCCTACAATGAGCAGTTCTTC. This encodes CASSLTGLVSYNEQFF.

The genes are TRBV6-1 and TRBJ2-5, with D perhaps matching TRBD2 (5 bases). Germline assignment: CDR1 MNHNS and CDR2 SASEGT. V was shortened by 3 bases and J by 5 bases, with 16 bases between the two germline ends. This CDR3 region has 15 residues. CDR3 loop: CASSDQTNGLETQYF. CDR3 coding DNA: TGTGCCAGCAGTGACCAGACTAATGGTCTTGAGACCCAGTACTTC.

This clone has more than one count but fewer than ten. CDR3 bases: TGCGCCAGCGCTGAATGGGGCCAAGGGTTCGCAGATACGCAGTATTTT. Amino acid sequence: CASAEWGQGFADTQYF. The J gene is TRBJ2-3, the V gene TRBV5-1, with D maybe TRBD1 (5 bases). The CDR3 is 16 residues long. Germline V gene data show CDR1 as SGHRS and CDR2 as YFSETQ. Trimming shortened V by 7 bases and J by 4 bases, and 22 bases separated the two germline ends. The variable domain in full, completed from reference TRBV5-1 and TRBJ2-3, reads KAGVTQTPRYLIKTRGQQVTLSCSPISGHRSVSWYQQTPGQGLQFLFEYFSETQRNKGNFPGRFSGRQFSNSRSEMNVSTLELGDSALYLCASAEWGQGFADTQYFGPGTRLTVL.

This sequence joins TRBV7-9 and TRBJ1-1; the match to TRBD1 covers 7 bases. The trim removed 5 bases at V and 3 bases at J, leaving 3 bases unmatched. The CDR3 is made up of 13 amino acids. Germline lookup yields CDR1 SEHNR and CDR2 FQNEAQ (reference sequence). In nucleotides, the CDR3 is TGTGCCAGCAGCCCTCAGGGGGACACTGAAGCTTTCTTT. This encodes CASSPQGDTEAFF.

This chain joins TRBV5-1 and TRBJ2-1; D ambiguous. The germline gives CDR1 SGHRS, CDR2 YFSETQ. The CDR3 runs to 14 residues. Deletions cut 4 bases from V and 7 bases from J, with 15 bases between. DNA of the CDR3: TGCGCCAGCAGCCCCCTTACTAACGGGAATGAGCAGTTCTTC. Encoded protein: CASSPLTNGNEQFF.

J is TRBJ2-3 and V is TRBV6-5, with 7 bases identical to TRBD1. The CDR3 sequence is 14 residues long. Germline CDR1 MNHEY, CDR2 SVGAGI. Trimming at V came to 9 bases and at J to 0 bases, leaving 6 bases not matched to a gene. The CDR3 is CASQVGQSTDTQYF. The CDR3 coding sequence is TGTGCCAGTCAAGTGGGACAGAGCACAGATACGCAGTATTTT.

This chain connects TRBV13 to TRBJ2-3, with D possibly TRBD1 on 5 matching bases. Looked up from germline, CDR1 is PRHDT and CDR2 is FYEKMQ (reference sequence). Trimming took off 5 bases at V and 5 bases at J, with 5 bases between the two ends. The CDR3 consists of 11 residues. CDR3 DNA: TGTGCCAGCAGCAGGGGAGATACGCAGTATTTT. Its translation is CASSRGDTQYF.

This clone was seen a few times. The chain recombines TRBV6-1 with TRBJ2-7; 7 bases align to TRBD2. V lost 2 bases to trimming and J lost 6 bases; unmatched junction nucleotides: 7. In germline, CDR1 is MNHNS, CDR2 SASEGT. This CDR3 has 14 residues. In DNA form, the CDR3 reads TGTGCCAGCAGTGAACAAGCGGGATTGCTCGAGCAGTACTTC. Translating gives CASSEQAGLLEQYF.

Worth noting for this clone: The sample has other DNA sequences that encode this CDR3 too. DNA for the CDR3: TGCGCCAGCAGTTTGACAGGGGAGGAGACCCAGTACTTC. Its translation is CASSLTGEETQYF. The gene calls are TRBV5-1 and TRBJ2-5, with 8 bases lining up with TRBD1. The CDR3 length is 13 residues. From germline, CDR1 is SGHRS and CDR2 YFSETQ. J gave up 5 bases and V 5 bases, and 5 bases lay outside the gene matches. Variable domain in full (rest from reference TRBV5-1 and TRBJ2-5): KAGVTQTPRYLIKTRGQQVTLSCSPISGHRSVSWYQQTPGQGLQFLFEYFSETQRNKGNFPGRFSGRQFSNSRSEMNVSTLELGDSALYLCASSLTGEETQYFGPGTRLLVL.

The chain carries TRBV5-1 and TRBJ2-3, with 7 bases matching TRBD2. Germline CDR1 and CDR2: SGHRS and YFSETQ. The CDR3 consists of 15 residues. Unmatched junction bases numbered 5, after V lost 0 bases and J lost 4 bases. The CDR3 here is CASSLVLAVADTQYF. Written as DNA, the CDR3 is TGCGCCAGCAGCTTGGTCCTAGCGGTGGCAGATACGCAGTATTTT.

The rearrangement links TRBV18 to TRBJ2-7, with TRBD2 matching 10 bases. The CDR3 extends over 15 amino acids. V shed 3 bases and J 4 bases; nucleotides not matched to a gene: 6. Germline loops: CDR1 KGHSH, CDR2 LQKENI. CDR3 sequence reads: CASSPASGSGYEQYF. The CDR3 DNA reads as TGTGCCAGCTCACCCGCTAGCGGGAGTGGATACGAGCAGTACTTC. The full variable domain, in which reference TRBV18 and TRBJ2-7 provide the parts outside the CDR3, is NAGVMQNPRHLVRRRGQEARLRCSPMKGHSHVYWYRQLPEEGLKFMVYLQKENIIDESGMPKERFSAEFPKEGPSILRIQQVVRGDSAAYFCASSPASGSGYEQYFGPGTRLTVT.

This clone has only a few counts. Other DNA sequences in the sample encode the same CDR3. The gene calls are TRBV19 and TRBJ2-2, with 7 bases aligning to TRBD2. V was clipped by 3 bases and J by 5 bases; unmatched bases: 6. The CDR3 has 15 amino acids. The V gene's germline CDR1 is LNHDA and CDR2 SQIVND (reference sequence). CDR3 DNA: TGTGCCAGTAGTATGGGCGGGAGAGGTACCGGGGAGCTGTTTTTT. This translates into CASSMGGRGTGELFF.

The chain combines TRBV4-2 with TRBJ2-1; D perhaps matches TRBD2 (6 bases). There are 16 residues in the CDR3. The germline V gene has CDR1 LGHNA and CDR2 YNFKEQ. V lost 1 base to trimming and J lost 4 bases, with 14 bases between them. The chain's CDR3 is CASSQAAGNRYNEQFF. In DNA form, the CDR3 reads TGTGCCAGCAGCCAAGCGGCGGGAAACCGATACAATGAGCAGTTCTTC.